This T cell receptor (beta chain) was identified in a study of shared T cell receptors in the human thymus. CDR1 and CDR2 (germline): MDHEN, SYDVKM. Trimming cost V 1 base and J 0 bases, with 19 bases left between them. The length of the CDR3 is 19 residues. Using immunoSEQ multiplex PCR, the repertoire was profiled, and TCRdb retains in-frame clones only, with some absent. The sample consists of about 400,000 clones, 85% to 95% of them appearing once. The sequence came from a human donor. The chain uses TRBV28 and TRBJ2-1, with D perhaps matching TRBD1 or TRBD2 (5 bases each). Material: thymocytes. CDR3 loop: CASSLLNRGLLLSYNEQFF. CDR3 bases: TGTGCCAGCAGTTTATTGAATCGGGGCCTACTCCTCTCCTACAATGAGCAGTTCTTC.